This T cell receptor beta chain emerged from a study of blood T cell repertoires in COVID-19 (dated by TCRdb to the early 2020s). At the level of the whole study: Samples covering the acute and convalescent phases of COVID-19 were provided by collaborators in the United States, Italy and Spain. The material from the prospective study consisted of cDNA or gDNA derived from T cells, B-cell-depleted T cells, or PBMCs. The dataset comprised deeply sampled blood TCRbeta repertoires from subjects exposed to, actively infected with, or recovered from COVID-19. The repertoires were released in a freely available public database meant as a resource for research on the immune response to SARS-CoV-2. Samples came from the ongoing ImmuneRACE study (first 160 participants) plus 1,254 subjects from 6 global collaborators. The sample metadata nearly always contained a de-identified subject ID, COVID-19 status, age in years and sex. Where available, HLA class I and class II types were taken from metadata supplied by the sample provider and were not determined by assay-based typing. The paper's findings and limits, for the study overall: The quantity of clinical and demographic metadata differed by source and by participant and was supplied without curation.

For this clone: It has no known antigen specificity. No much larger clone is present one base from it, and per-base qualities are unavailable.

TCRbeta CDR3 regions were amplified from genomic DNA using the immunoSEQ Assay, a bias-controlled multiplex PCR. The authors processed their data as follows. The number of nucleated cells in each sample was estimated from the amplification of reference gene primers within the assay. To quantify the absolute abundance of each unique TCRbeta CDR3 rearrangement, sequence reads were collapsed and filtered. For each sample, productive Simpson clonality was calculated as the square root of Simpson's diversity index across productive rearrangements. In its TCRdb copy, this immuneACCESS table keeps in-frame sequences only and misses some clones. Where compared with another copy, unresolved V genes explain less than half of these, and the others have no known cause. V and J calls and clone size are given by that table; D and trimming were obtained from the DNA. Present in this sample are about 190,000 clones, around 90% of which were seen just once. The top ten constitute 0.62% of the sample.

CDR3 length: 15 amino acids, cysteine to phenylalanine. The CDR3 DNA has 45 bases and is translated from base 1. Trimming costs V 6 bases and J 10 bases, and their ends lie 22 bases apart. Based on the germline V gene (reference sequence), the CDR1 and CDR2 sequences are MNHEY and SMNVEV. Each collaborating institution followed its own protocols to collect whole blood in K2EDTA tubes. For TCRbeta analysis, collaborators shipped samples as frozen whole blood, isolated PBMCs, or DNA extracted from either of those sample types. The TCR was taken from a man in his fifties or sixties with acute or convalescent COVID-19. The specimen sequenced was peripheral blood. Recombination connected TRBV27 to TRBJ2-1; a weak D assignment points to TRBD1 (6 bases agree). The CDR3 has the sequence CASRFSAREGQEQFF. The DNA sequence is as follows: TGTGCCAGCAGGTTCAGCGCGCGAGAGGGACAAGAGCAGTTCTTC.